This entry lists 25 T cell receptor beta chains sequenced from one sample in a study of regulatory T cells in long-lasting Graves disease. Time point denoted: newly diagnosed GD, antithyroid drugs for less than 3 months. Researchers made the TCR library from RNA that was extracted from PBMCs. Sequencing libraries for TCR beta were prepared with iRepertoire HTBI primers and Arm-PCR of CDR3 regions. TCRdb recomputed calls from the multiplex PCR reads with MiXCR, one row per CDR3 protein. The sample has around 500,000 distinct CDR3 sequences; about 16% are singletons. The sample was also reused in another study, on T cells in Graves' hyperthyroidism and ophthalmopathy.

The sequenced sample was peripheral blood mononuclear cells (PBMCs), obtained at new diagnosis, from a patient treated with antithyroid drugs. The source of these receptors is a woman aged 40-65 years with Graves disease.

This clonotype appeared many times. The V call is TRBV7-2, the J call TRBJ2-7, with 7 bases fitting TRBD2. The CDR3 has 17 residues. The V gene end was trimmed by 1 base and the J gene end by 0 bases; junction bases not matched to a gene: 9. The germline V gene has CDR1 SGHTA and CDR2 FQGNSA. CDR3 coding DNA: TGTGCCAGCAGCTTAGGGGGGAGGGGTCTCAGCTCCTACGAGCAGTACTTC. It encodes CASSLGGRGLSSYEQYF.

The table lists this clonotype with many counts. The V gene is TRBV6-1, the J gene TRBJ2-7, with no clear D. V lost 6 bases and J lost 7, with 10 bases in between. This CDR3 spans 11 amino acids. Germline V CDR1 and CDR2: MNHNS, SASEGT. This chain's CDR3 is CASRGEGEQYF. In DNA, the CDR3 is TGTGCCAGCAGGGGTGAAGGGGAGCAGTACTTC.

This clonotype was observed a handful of times. The chain uses TRBV6-1 and TRBJ2-3, with unresolved D. Germline loops: CDR1 MNHNS, CDR2 SASEGT. V was trimmed by 7 bases and J by 1 base, leaving 9 bases between them. The CDR3 is made up of 13 amino acids. The DNA for the CDR3 is TGTGCCAGCACCACGGTTGGCACAGATACGCAGTATTTT. Amino acids: CASTTVGTDTQYF.

V and J are TRBV27 and TRBJ2-1; possibly TRBD2 for D (5 bases). The CDR3 has 14 residues. Trimming left V 3 bases short and J 5 bases short, with 11 bases between. The V gene's germline CDR1 is MNHEY and CDR2 SMNVEV (reference sequence). The DNA for the CDR3 is TGTGCCAGCAGTTTCGGGATCCTTAACAATGAGCAGTTCTTC. Translation: CASSFGILNNEQFF.

This chain uses TRBV29-1 with TRBJ2-7; D may match TRBD1 or TRBD2 (5 bases each). The V gene lost 4 bases and the J gene lost 0 bases, with 10 bases spanning the gap. The germline CDR1 and CDR2 sequences are SQVTM and ANQGSEA. This CDR3 has 13 amino acids. The DNA for the CDR3 is TGCAGCGTTGGTCCAGGGAGCTCCTACGAGCAGTACTTC. It translates to CSVGPGSSYEQYF.

This clonotype came up many times. The chain combines TRBV6-1 with TRBJ2-2; D is ambiguous. The V end lost 8 bases, the J end lost 1 base, and 8 bases lay between the germline ends. The CDR3 spans 13 residues. CDR1 MNHNS and CDR2 SASEGT come from the germline V gene. The CDR3 DNA is TGTGCCAGCTCATCTCGGAACACCGGGGAGCTGTTTTTT. Translated: CASSSRNTGELFF.

This clonotype was seen repeatedly, ten times or more. CDR3 sequence: CASSLGPGGISYGYTF. DNA for the CDR3: TGTGCCAGCAGCTTGGGGCCAGGGGGCATTAGCTATGGCTACACCTTC. The chain has TRBV5-6 and TRBJ1-2; TRBD1 matches at 8 bases. Germline loops: CDR1 SGHDT, CDR2 YYEEEE. This CDR3 is built from 16 residues. The trim removed 0 bases at V and 4 bases at J, leaving 8 bases unmatched.

This clonotype was observed a few times. The CDR3 DNA sequence: TGTGCCAGCAGGAACCAGGTTAATTCACCCCTCCACTTT. The encoded protein is CASRNQVNSPLHF. This chain connects TRBV2 to TRBJ1-6; D is ambiguous. The CDR3 length is 13 residues. The V gene lost 6 bases and the J gene lost 6 bases, with 9 bases spanning the gap. Germline CDR1 is SNHLY and CDR2 is FYNNEI.

A note on this clonotype: Its ends do not fully match the called genes, so a read error is possible. V gene TRBV5-1 combines with J gene TRBJ2-3, with 9 bases fitting TRBD2. This CDR3 spans 16 amino acids. Per germline, CDR1 SGHRS and CDR2 YFSETQ. Here the CDR3 reads CTSSGQAGGAADTQYF. The DNA of the CDR3 is TGCACCAGCAGCGGGCAAGCGGGGGGAGCCGCAGATACGCAGTATTTT.

The rearrangement links TRBV7-6 to TRBJ2-5, with 9 nucleotides matching TRBD2. V dropped 2 bases and J dropped 5; count of bases not matched to a gene: 12. Germline values: CDR1 SGHVS, CDR2 FNYEAQ. There are 17 residues in the CDR3. The CDR3 region has the DNA TGTGCCAGCAGCTTATATATTAGCGGGGGCGCAAGGGAGACCCAGTACTTC. This gives the protein CASSLYISGGARETQYF.

The chain joins TRBV7-3 to TRBJ2-1; 8 bases are shared with TRBD1. From germline, CDR1 is SGHTA and CDR2 FQGTGA. The trim removed 4 bases at V and 5 bases at J, leaving 4 bases unmatched. The CDR3 covers 14 residues. The CDR3 loop reads CASSSTGVDNEQFF. DNA of the CDR3: TGTGCCAGCAGCTCGACAGGGGTCGACAATGAGCAGTTCTTC.

This clonotype was counted at least ten times. The chain is built from TRBV30 and TRBJ1-4; D gene ambiguous. The CDR3 spans 13 residues. In germline, CDR1 is GTSNPN, CDR2 SVGIG (reference sequence). The V end lost 0 bases, the J end lost 7 bases, and 9 bases lay between the germline ends. The CDR3 DNA reads TGTGCCTGGAGTGTATCGGGAGCTGAAAAACTGTTTTTT. The encoded protein is CAWSVSGAEKLFF.

V is TRBV11-2 and J is TRBJ2-4, with D perhaps being TRBD1 or TRBD2 (7 bases each). The CDR3 runs 14 residues. The ends were cut back, 2 bases at V and 6 bases at J, with 11 bases in the middle. Per the germline V gene, CDR1 is SGHAT and CDR2 is FQNNGV. CDR3 protein: CASSLQGEGNIQYF. DNA for the CDR3: TGTGCCAGCAGCTTACAGGGGGAGGGAAACATTCAGTACTTC.

This clonotype showed up many times. The CDR3, as DNA: TGTGCCAGCAGCTTAGTTACGGGACTAGTCTACGAGCAGTACTTC. Protein: CASSLVTGLVYEQYF. The rearrangement uses TRBV7-2 and TRBJ2-7; TRBD2 matches at 8 bases. CDR3 length: 15 amino acids. The V and J ends lost 1 base and 3 bases, in that order; junction bases with no gene match: 5. Germline-derived CDR1 and CDR2 are SGHTA and FQGNSA.

This clonotype has a count of ten or more. This chain links TRBV12-5 with TRBJ2-1; TRBD1 matches 9 bases. Trimming took 5 bases from V and 6 from J; bases not matched to a gene: 11. The CDR3 totals 16 residues. Per the germline V gene, CDR1 is LGHNT and CDR2 is FRNRAP. In DNA form, the CDR3 reads TGTGCTAGTGGTCTGTACCGGGACAGGGACATCAATGAGCAGTTCTTC. It specifies CASGLYRDRDINEQFF.

Many counts were recorded for this clonotype. The chain is built from TRBV5-5 and TRBJ2-1, with 9 bases matching TRBD2. The CDR3 consists of 14 residues. Germline V gene data show CDR1 as SGHKS and CDR2 as YYEKEE (reference sequence). V shed 1 base and J 5 bases; nucleotides not matched to a gene: 1. CDR3 amino acids: CASSLRLADNEQFF. The CDR3 nucleotides read TGTGCCAGCAGCTTGCGACTAGCGGACAATGAGCAGTTCTTC.

On this clonotype itself: One base away lies a much larger clone, so this may be a sequencing read error. The chain links TRBV3-1 to TRBJ1-3; D ambiguous. CDR3 length: 14 residues. Germline lookup yields CDR1 LGHDT and CDR2 YNNKEL (reference sequence). V was trimmed by 1 base and J by 5 bases, leaving 9 bases between them. The CDR3 DNA is TGTGCCAGCAGCCAAGGGAGGCGAAGAAACACCATATATTTT. Translated, it gives CASSQGRRRNTIYF.

The chain has TRBV20-1 and TRBJ2-7, with D maybe TRBD1 (5 bases). CDR1 DFQATT and CDR2 SNEGSKA come from the germline V gene (reference sequence). CDR3 length: 13 residues. The V gene lost 1 base and the J gene lost 0 bases, with 7 bases spanning the gap. The CDR3 DNA reads TGCAGTGCTAGAGGACAGTCCTCCTACGAGCAGTACTTC. Residues: CSARGQSSYEQYF.

Points on this clonotype: This may stem from a read error, because a much larger clone lies one nucleotide away. The genes are TRBV5-5 and TRBJ2-1; D is ambiguous. This CDR3 is 16 amino acids long. The germline gives CDR1 SGHKS, CDR2 YYEKEE (reference sequence). The CDR3 nucleotides are TGTGTCAGCAGCTTCTTTGCCGAGATGGGGAACAATGAGCAGTTCTTC. This gives the protein CVSSFFAEMGNNEQFF.

This clonotype occurred many times. The rearrangement joins TRBV12-3 or TRBV12-4 to TRBJ2-7; 8 bases are a match to TRBD2. The CDR3 runs 17 residues. V gave up 5 bases and J gave up 0 bases; unmatched junction bases: 12. The CDR3 DNA is TGTGCCAGCAGTCGGGATCGACTAGCGCCCAGCTCCTACGAGCAGTACTTC. Translation gives CASSRDRLAPSSYEQYF.

As concerns this clonotype: A read error may explain this, as a much larger clone is one base away. This chain connects TRBV27 to TRBJ2-3, with a possible D match to TRBD1 (5 bases). Germline loops: CDR1 MNHEY, CDR2 SMNVEV (reference sequence). The CDR3 is 14 amino acids. The CDR3 loop is CAGSFSGAGDTQYF. For the CDR3, the DNA is TGTGCCGGCAGTTTCAGTGGGGCAGGAGATACGCAGTATTTT.

This chain links TRBV5-5 with TRBJ1-3; D call uncertain. V dropped 0 bases and J dropped 3 bases, with 16 bases sitting between them. The CDR3 consists of 17 residues. Germline-derived CDR1 and CDR2 are SGHKS and YYEKEE (reference sequence). The CDR3 here is CASSLGVGRIYGNTIYF. The CDR3 DNA is TGTGCCAGCAGCTTGGGGGTGGGCAGAATCTATGGAAACACCATATATTTT.

This clonotype has only a few counts. The rearrangement links TRBV14 to TRBJ2-7, with D tentatively TRBD2 (5 bases). Between the trimmed V and J ends, which lost 2 bases and 5 bases, there was a span of 10 bases. The germline gives CDR1 SGHDN, CDR2 FVKESK. CDR3 length: 13 amino acids. In DNA, the CDR3 is TGTGCCAGCAGCCAACGGGGTTATGACGAGCAGTACTTC. Residues: CASSQRGYDEQYF.

The genes are TRBV29-1 and TRBJ2-4; 11 positions match TRBD1. V shed 5 bases, J shed 5 bases, and the junction held 8 bases outside the gene matches. Germline CDR1 and CDR2: SQVTM and ANQGSEA. CDR3 length: 15 residues. The CDR3: CSVNPGQGVENIQYF. CDR3 DNA: TGCAGCGTTAACCCGGGACAGGGGGTAGAAAACATTCAGTACTTC.

This clonotype showed up many times. The rearrangement links TRBV9 to TRBJ2-1; unclear D gene. The CDR3 has 13 amino acids. The germline gives CDR1 SGDLS, CDR2 YYNGEE. Deletions cut 0 bases from V and 12 bases from J, with 13 bases between. The CDR3 reads CASSVATQTAQFF. The DNA for the CDR3 is TGTGCCAGCAGCGTAGCCACCCAGACGGCGCAGTTCTTC.